A selection of T cell receptor beta chains follows, all from one sample in a study of T cells in Graves' hyperthyroidism and ophthalmopathy. Each CDR3 protein is one row after TCRdb ran MiXCR on the multiplex PCR reads. The data contain about 530,000 distinct CDR3 sequences, more than 15% of them singletons. Sequenced input: blood. The receptors were gathered from a woman under 30 with Graves' ophthalmopathy. Both conserved end residues are part of each CDR3. Fields, in order: V gene, J gene, D gene, clone size, CDR3 length, CDR3 protein, CDR3 DNA. A D gene is named only where the DNA matches it firmly. Clone size is given for some rows only: seen once, a few or many times, or a class if the clone is expanded.

TRBV3-1,TRBJ2-5,NA,many,12,CASSQDQETQYF,TGTGCCAGCAGCCAAGATCAAGAGACCCAGTACTTC
TRBV2,TRBJ1-2,NA,many,14,CASSEFETYLGYTF,TGTGCCAGCAGTGAATTTGAGACCTACTTAGGCTACACCTTC
TRBV3-1,TRBJ1-2,NA,many,16,CASSQDLGQVDYGYTF,TGTGCCAGCAGCCAAGATTTGGGGCAGGTAGACTATGGCTACACCTTC
TRBV6-1,TRBJ1-2,NA,NA,12,CATKDSYYGYTF,TGTGCCACCAAGGACAGTTACTATGGCTACACCTTC
TRBV7-9,TRBJ2-1,NA,NA,16,CASSLVGDRNYNEQFF,TGTGCCAGCAGCTTAGTAGGAGACAGGAATTACAATGAGCAGTTCTTC
TRBV4-1,TRBJ1-4,TRBD1,NA,18,CASSHSLGQGQFNEKLFF,TGCGCCAGCAGCCATTCCCTCGGTCAGGGACAGTTTAATGAAAAACTGTTTTTT
TRBV5-4,TRBJ2-3,TRBD2,few,15,CASSLDSGSLDTQYF,TGTGCCAGCAGCTTGGACAGCGGGAGTTTGGATACGCAGTATTTT
TRBV28,TRBJ1-4,TRBD1,many,14,CASRFRGGDEKLFF,TGTGCCAGCAGATTCAGGGGGGGCGATGAAAAACTGTTTTTT
TRBV2,TRBJ2-3,TRBD2,NA,16,CASSRVLAGGTDTQYF,TGTGCCAGCAGCCGAGTTTTAGCGGGGGGCACAGATACGCAGTATTTT
TRBV7-2,TRBJ2-7,TRBD2,NA,16,CASSSGTSGGPYEQYF,TGTGCCAGCAGCTCCGGGACTAGCGGGGGTCCCTACGAGCAGTACTTC
TRBV20-1,TRBJ2-7,NA,many,14,CSARVPAAGNEQYF,TGCAGTGCTAGAGTTCCTGCCGCGGGGAACGAGCAGTACTTC
TRBV10-2,TRBJ2-7,TRBD1,many,16,CATVGQGAVEGYEQYF,TGCGCCACCGTCGGACAGGGGGCGGTAGAAGGGTACGAGCAGTACTTC
TRBV20-1,TRBJ1-1,NA,many,12,CSARDGGGEAFF,TGCAGTGCTAGAGATGGTGGAGGGGAAGCTTTCTTT
TRBV9,TRBJ1-2,TRBD1,NA,15,CASSFSDRGLNGYTF,TGTGCCAGCAGCTTCTCTGACAGGGGGCTGAATGGCTACACCTTC
TRBV9,TRBJ1-3,TRBD1,NA,16,CASSVATGGSGNTIYF,TGTGCCAGCAGCGTAGCCACAGGGGGCTCTGGAAACACCATATATTTT
TRBV15,TRBJ2-1,TRBD2,many,15,CATSKLAGDYNEQFF,TGTGCCACCAGCAAACTAGCGGGAGACTACAATGAGCAGTTCTTC
TRBV20-1,TRBJ2-7,NA,many,13,CSANIGGKYEQYF,TGCAGTGCTAACATAGGAGGGAAGTACGAGCAGTACTTC
TRBV4-1,TRBJ2-1,NA,NA,17,CASSPGTAGGPANEQFF,TGCGCCAGCAGCCCAGGGACAGCCGGGGGACCCGCCAATGAGCAGTTCTTC
TRBV27,TRBJ2-1,TRBD2,many,17,CASSSGTSDLPYNEQFF,TGTGCCAGCAGCTCCGGGACTAGCGACCTACCCTACAATGAGCAGTTCTTC
TRBV19,TRBJ1-1,NA,NA,14,CASSIQGRNTEAFF,TGTGCCAGTAGTATTCAGGGGCGGAACACTGAAGCTTTCTTT
TRBV20-1,TRBJ1-1,NA,NA,16,CSATKGTGGLNTEAFF,TGCAGTGCCACCAAGGGGACCGGAGGACTGAACACTGAAGCTTTCTTT
TRBV4-1,TRBJ1-3,NA,NA,13,CASSQDRGDTIYF,TGCGCCAGCAGCCAAGATAGAGGGGACACCATATATTTT
TRBV5-1,TRBJ2-1,TRBD2,many,14,CASSPILAANEQFF,TGCGCCAGCAGCCCCATTCTAGCGGCCAATGAGCAGTTCTTC
TRBV6-5,TRBJ2-1,NA,many,18,CASSYSPLSDTGYGEQFF,TGTGCCAGCAGTTACTCTCCCCTCTCTGATACAGGGTACGGGGAGCAGTTCTTC
TRBV6-1,TRBJ2-5,TRBD2,many,16,CASSELAGPNEETQYF,TGTGCCAGCAGTGAGCTAGCGGGCCCCAACGAAGAGACCCAGTACTTC
TRBV5-5,TRBJ2-2,NA,NA,15,CASSLEAANTGELFF,TGTGCCAGCAGCTTGGAGGCAGCGAACACCGGGGAGCTGTTTTTT
TRBV6-1,TRBJ2-2,TRBD2,few,16,CASSIDGLAGVRELFF,TGTGCCAGCAGTATAGACGGACTAGCGGGAGTCCGGGAGCTGTTTTTT
TRBV20-1,TRBJ2-7,NA,many,13,CSARDLRTYEQYF,TGCAGTGCTAGAGATTTGCGTACCTACGAGCAGTACTTC
TRBV5-1,TRBJ1-4,TRBD1,few,15,CASSLMNRGSEKLFF,TGCGCCAGCAGCTTGATGAACAGGGGGAGCGAAAAACTGTTTTTT
TRBV4-1,TRBJ2-7,TRBD2,few,15,CASSQELAGVYEQYF,TGCGCCAGCAGCCAAGAGCTAGCGGGGGTGTACGAGCAGTACTTC
TRBV5-1,TRBJ2-7,NA,few,13,CASSLGTLWEQYF,TGCGCCAGCAGCTTGGGGACCCTTTGGGAGCAGTACTTC
TRBV10-3,TRBJ1-5,NA,few,16,CAISESWGNSNQPQHF,TGTGCCATCAGTGAGTCTTGGGGAAATAGCAATCAGCCCCAGCATTTT
TRBV29-1,TRBJ2-1,NA,NA,16,CSVGLLDGAEPNEQFF,TGCAGCGTCGGCCTTCTGGACGGGGCAGAACCGAATGAGCAGTTCTTC
TRBV4-1,TRBJ2-1,NA,few,15,CASSHYPDTYNEQFF,TGCGCCAGCAGCCATTACCCGGACACGTACAATGAGCAGTTCTTC
TRBV6-1,TRBJ2-7,NA,many,13,CASSEFDGREQYF,TGTGCCAGCAGTGAGTTTGACGGGAGAGAGCAGTACTTC
TRBV12-3/TRBV12-4,TRBJ1-2,TRBD1,NA,15,CASSLWQGTDYGYTF,TGTGCCAGCAGTCTATGGCAGGGGACAGACTATGGCTACACCTTC
TRBV27,TRBJ2-1,NA,NA,13,CASRDGLYNEQFF,TGTGCCAGCAGGGACGGATTGTACAATGAGCAGTTCTTC
TRBV7-2,TRBJ2-7,NA,many,15,CASSVGLAYSYEQYF,TGTGCCAGCAGCGTGGGGCTAGCGTATTCCTACGAGCAGTACTTC
TRBV5-4,TRBJ1-6,NA,once,15,CASSLTGNYNSPLHF,TGTGCCAGCAGCTTGACAGGGAATTATAATTCACCCCTCCACTTT
TRBV20-1,TRBJ2-7,TRBD1,many,15,CSAIGTGDRTYEQYF,TGCAGTGCCATCGGGACAGGGGATAGAACCTACGAGCAGTACTTC
TRBV28,TRBJ2-1,NA,many,14,CASSFDRGLNEQFF,TGTGCCAGCAGTTTTGATAGAGGCCTCAATGAGCAGTTCTTC
TRBV6-1,TRBJ1-1,NA,many,14,CASSSTDSRTEAFF,TGTGCCAGCAGCTCCACAGATTCAAGGACTGAAGCTTTCTTT
TRBV20-1,TRBJ2-7,NA,few,14,CSASYRVQSYEQYF,TGCAGTGCTAGTTACCGGGTCCAATCCTACGAGCAGTACTTC
TRBV7-2,TRBJ2-3,NA,many,14,CASSLDPARDTQYF,TGTGCCAGCAGCTTAGATCCTGCCAGGGATACGCAGTATTTT
TRBV6-9,TRBJ1-5,TRBD1,NA,17,CASSYTDRVGGNQPQHF,TGTGCCAGCAGTTACACCGACAGGGTTGGAGGCAATCAGCCCCAGCATTTT
TRBV15,TRBJ2-1,NA,NA,14,CATSREDLRYEQFF,TGTGCCACCAGCAGAGAAGACCTCCGGTATGAGCAGTTCTTC
TRBV18,TRBJ2-1,NA,NA,18,CASSPREAGTSPYNEQFF,TGTGCCAGCTCACCAAGGGAGGCCGGGACTTCACCCTACAATGAGCAGTTCTTC